This T cell receptor beta chain was sequenced during a study of beta chain features in type 1 diabetes. The V and J ends lost 10 bases and 1 base, in that order; junction bases with no gene match: 9. CDR3 length: 15 residues. Per the germline V gene, CDR1 is SGHTA and CDR2 is FQGNSA. Reverse transcribing all isolated RNA meant expressed TCRB transcripts were sequenced. Measured with immunoSEQ multiplex PCR; TCRdb has only the in-frame clones, and not every one. The sample records about 260,000 clones, 68% being singletons. A sort by CD45RO/CCR7/CD25/CD127/CD95/CD27 yielded CD4+ naive, central memory, regulatory and stem cell-like memory cells. Study findings and constraints: In comparison with healthy donors, patients had naive, central memory and Treg TCRB repertoires that appeared more similar. At VDJ recombination sites, type 1 diabetes patients had fewer insertions and more deleted nucleotides. Any HLA type influence on TCRB rearrangement was left unresolved here.

As for this clone: Its antigen is undetermined. The sample has other DNA sequences that encode this CDR3 too.

The chain combines TRBV7-2 with TRBJ2-5, with TRBD2 matching over 10 bases. This TCR derives from a man aged 25-45 years in good health. The sample comprised naive CD4+ T cells from blood. The CDR3 spells CATRLLAGFQETQYF. The CDR3 DNA is TGTGCCACCCGTTTACTAGCGGGGTTCCAAGAGACCCAGTACTTC.